This TCR beta chain appears in the sequencing data of a study of blood T cell repertoires in COVID-19 (dated by TCRdb to about 2020). As for the study more broadly: Collaborator samples came from the United States, Italy and Spain and covered acute and convalescent phases of COVID-19. The prospective study material was composed of cDNA or gDNA derived from T cells, B-cell-depleted T cells, or PBMCs. Subjects who had been exposed to COVID-19, were actively infected with it, or had recovered from it provided the deeply sampled blood TCRbeta repertoires that made up the dataset. The repertoires were made available in a free public database intended to serve as a resource for research on the immune response to SARS-CoV-2. The samples were drawn from the first 160 participants of the ongoing ImmuneRACE study and from 950 to 1,500 subjects provided by 6 global collaborators. A de-identified subject ID, COVID-19 status, age in years and sex were almost always included in the sample metadata. HLA class I and class II types, where available, came from metadata supplied by the sample provider rather than from assay-based typing. What the research found in general, with its limitations: The amount of clinical and demographic metadata varied by source and participant and was provided uncurated.

In the prospective study, participants were roughly 18 to 100 years old, resided in about two dozen geographic areas of the United States, and were enrolled through a virtual design. Cohort assignment in the prospective study relied on participant-reported clinical history from a screening survey and a study questionnaire. ImmuneRACE Cohort 3 recovered participants were defined by two consecutive negative NP/OP PCR tests, healthcare professional clearance, or symptom resolution. Mobile phlebotomists in the prospective study collected whole blood, serum and a nasopharyngeal or oropharyngeal swab from every participant. Over a roughly 2-month period, participants in the prospective study had the option of providing additional blood draws and questionnaires. Before DNA extraction, prospective study blood samples were shipped either frozen or at room temperature. Turning to this clone: No cognate antigen has been identified for it. Within one base of it there is no much larger clone, and no base qualities were kept.

The germline ends are 14 bases apart after V is trimmed by 5 bases and J by 0 bases. The CDR3 runs 16 residues from the cysteine to the phenylalanine. Here the CDR3 DNA is all that survives: 48 bases in frame from base 1. CDR1 LNHDA and CDR2 SQIVND were looked up in the germline V gene (reference sequence). The immunoSEQ Assay, a bias-controlled multiplex PCR, was used to amplify TCRbeta CDR3 regions from genomic DNA. In the source study's methods: Within the assay, amplification of reference gene primers was used to estimate how many nucleated cells each sample contained. Sequence reads were collapsed and filtered to measure the absolute abundance of every unique TCRbeta CDR3 rearrangement. For each sample, productive Simpson clonality was calculated as the square root of Simpson's diversity index over productive rearrangements. This is the immuneACCESS table as TCRdb keeps it, with only in-frame sequences that have V and J called. A part of the clones is gone; compared with another copy, unresolved V genes explain less than half, and the rest is unexplained. For V, J and clone size, that table is used; D and trimming come from the DNA. The sample table lists approximately 170,000 clones, approximately 80% of them with a count of one. The ten largest account for nearly 8% of the sample.

The sample comprised PBMCs or T cells enriched from blood (not recorded which). The chain joins TRBV19 to TRBJ1-3; the D gene lacks a confident call. This clonotype originated in a woman between 50 and 59 years old who had recovered from COVID-19. The CDR3 reads CASSSNTGFSGNTIYF. At the DNA level, the sequence is TGTGCCAGTAGTTCCAACACGGGGTTCTCTGGAAACACCATATATTTT.